This TCR beta chain was recovered during a study of T cell responses to AZD1222 COVID-19 vaccine. This table comes from immunoSEQ multiplex PCR, and its TCRdb copy is limited to in-frame clones, with some not included. Its clone listing holds around 150,000 clones. Study-wide results and caveats: There were mostly white British donors and more females than males, and clonal diversity was possibly underestimated.

On this clone: What it recognizes is unknown.

Per the germline V gene, CDR1 is SGDLS and CDR2 is YYNGEE. The trim removed 4 bases at V and 7 bases at J, leaving 9 bases unmatched. The CDR3 consists of 15 residues. The chain is built from TRBV9 and TRBJ1-1; 11 bases are a match to TRBD1. This sequence was found in an adult in good health. The specimen was peripheral blood. This CDR3 is CASSPRTGGVGEAFF. CDR3 in DNA: TGTGCCAGCAGCCCAAGGACAGGGGGCGTAGGTGAAGCTTTCTTT.